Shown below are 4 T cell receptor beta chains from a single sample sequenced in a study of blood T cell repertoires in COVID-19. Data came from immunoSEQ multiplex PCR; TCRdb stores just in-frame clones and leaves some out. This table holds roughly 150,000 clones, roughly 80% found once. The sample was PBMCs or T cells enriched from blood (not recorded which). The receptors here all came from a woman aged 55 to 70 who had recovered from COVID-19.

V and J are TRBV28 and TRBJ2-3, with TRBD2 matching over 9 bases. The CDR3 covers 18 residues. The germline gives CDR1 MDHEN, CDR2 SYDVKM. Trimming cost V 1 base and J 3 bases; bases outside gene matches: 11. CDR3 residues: CASSLSASGGYMTDTQYF. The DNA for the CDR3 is TGTGCCAGCAGTTTATCTGCGAGCGGGGGGTATATGACAGATACGCAGTATTTT.

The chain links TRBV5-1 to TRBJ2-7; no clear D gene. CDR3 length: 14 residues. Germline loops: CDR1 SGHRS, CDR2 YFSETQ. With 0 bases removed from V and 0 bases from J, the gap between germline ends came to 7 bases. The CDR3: CASSLGHSSYEQYF. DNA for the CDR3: TGCGCCAGCAGCTTGGGACATAGCTCCTACGAGCAGTACTTC. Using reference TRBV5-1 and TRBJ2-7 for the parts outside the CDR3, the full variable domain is KAGVTQTPRYLIKTRGQQVTLSCSPISGHRSVSWYQQTPGQGLQFLFEYFSETQRNKGNFPGRFSGRQFSNSRSEMNVSTLELGDSALYLCASSLGHSSYEQYFGPGTRLTVT.

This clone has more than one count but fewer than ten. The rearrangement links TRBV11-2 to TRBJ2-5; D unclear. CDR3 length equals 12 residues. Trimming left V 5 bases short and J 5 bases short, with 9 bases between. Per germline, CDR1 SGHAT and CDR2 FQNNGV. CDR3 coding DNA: TGTGCCAGCAGCAGCATCGAGGAGACCCAGTACTTC. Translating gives CASSSIEETQYF.

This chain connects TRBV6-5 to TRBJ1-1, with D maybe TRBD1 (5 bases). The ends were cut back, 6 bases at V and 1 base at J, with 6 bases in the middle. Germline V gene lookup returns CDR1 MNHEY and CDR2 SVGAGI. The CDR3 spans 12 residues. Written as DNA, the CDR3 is TGTGCCAGCAGAACAGGGAACACTGAAGCTTTCTTT. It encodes CASRTGNTEAFF.